The clone carrying this TCR beta chain was observed at least ten times. These data are taken from a study of T cells after yellow fever vaccination. Overall study: In the case of low-cell-number fractions, SMART-Seq v4 Ultra Low Input was used for preparation.

Universal primer sites and UMIs were introduced during 5'RACE template-switching synthesis of TCR cDNA. A single record per CDR3 protein comes from TCRdb applying MiXCR to the 5' RACE reads. The sample carries some 110,000 distinct CDR3 sequences, more than 6% recorded once. CDR1 is SEHNR and CDR2 is FQNEAQ in the germline V gene (reference sequence). The V end lost 10 bases, the J end lost 1 base, and 13 bases lay between the germline ends. This CDR3 contains 14 residues. Sequenced here: CD4+ T cells sorted from PBMCs, sampled 9 to 11 days after the first yellow fever vaccination. The TCR comes from a man between 18 and 35 years old who received the YFV17D yellow fever vaccine. J is TRBJ2-2 and V is TRBV7-9, with D perhaps matching TRBD1 or TRBD2 (5 bases each). The CDR3 loop reads CATPGTLNTGELFF. CDR3 coding DNA: TGTGCCACACCCGGGACCCTGAACACCGGGGAGCTGTTTTTT.